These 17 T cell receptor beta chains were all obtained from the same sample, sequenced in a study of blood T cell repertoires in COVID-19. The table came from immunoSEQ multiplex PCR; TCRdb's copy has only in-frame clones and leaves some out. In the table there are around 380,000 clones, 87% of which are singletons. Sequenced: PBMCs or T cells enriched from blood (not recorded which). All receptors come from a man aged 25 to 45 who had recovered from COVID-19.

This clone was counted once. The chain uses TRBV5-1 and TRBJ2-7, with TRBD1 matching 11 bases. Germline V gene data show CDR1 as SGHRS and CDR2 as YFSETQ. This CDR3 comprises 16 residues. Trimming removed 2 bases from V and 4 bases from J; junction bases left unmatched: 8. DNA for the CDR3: TGCGCCAGCAGCTTTCCCCCCGGGACAGGGGGTTACGAGCAGTACTTC. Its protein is CASSFPPGTGGYEQYF.

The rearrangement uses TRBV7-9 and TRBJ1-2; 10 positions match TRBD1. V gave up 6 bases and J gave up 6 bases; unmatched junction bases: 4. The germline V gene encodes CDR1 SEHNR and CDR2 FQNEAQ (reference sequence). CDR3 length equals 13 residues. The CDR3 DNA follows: TGTGCCAGCAGACTTGGACAGGGGGATGGCTACACCTTC. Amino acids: CASRLGQGDGYTF.

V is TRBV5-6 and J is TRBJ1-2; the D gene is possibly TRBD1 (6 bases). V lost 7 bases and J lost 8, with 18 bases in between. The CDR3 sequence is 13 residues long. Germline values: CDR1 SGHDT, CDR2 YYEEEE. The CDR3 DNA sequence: TGTGCCAGCGGCCGAGGGGGGGCCGACGGCTACACCTTC. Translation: CASGRGGADGYTF.

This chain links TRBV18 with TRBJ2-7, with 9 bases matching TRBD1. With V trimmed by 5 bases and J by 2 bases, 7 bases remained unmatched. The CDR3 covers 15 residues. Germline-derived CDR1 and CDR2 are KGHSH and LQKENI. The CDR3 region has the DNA TGTGCCAGCTCAGTTCCGGGACAGGGACCCTACGAGCAGTACTTC. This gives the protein CASSVPGQGPYEQYF.

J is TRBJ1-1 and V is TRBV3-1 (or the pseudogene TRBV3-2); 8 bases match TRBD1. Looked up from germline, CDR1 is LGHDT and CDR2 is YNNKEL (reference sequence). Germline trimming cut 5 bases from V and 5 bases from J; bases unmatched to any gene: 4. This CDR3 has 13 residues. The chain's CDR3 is CASSKDRETEAFF. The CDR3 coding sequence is TGTGCCAGCAGCAAGGACAGGGAGACTGAAGCTTTCTTT.

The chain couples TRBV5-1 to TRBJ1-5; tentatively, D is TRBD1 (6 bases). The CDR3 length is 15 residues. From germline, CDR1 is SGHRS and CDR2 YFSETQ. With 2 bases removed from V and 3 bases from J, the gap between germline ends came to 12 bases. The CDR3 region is CASSFSGAFNQPQHF. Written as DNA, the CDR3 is TGCGCCAGCAGCTTTTCAGGGGCCTTCAATCAGCCCCAGCATTTT.

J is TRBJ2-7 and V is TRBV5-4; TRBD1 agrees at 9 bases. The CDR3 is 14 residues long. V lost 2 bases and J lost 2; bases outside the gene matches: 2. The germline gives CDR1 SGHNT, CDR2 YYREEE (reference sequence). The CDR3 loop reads CASSFGTGTYEQYF. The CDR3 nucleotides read TGTGCCAGCAGCTTTGGGACAGGGACCTACGAGCAGTACTTC. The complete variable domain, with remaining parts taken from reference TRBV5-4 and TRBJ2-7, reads ETGVTQSPTHLIKTRGQQVTLRCSSQSGHNTVSWYQQALGQGPQFIFQYYREEENGRGNFPPRFSGLQFPNYSSELNVNALELDDSALYLCASSFGTGTYEQYFGPGTRLTVT.

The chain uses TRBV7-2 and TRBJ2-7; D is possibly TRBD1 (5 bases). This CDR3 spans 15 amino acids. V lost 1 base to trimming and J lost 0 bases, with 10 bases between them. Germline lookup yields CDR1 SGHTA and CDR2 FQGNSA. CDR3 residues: CASSLDRSSSYEQYF. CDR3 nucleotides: TGTGCCAGCAGCTTAGACAGGTCAAGCTCCTACGAGCAGTACTTC.

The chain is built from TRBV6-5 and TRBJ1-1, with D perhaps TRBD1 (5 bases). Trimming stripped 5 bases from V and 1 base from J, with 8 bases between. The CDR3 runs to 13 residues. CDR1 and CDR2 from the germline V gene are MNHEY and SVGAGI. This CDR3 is CASSRTGNTEAFF. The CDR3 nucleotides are TGTGCCAGCAGTAGAACAGGGAACACTGAAGCTTTCTTT.

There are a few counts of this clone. Here the CDR3 DNA reads TGCAGCGTTGGAGACCCGGGTGGAGGTCAGCCCCAGCATTTT. Its protein product is CSVGDPGGGQPQHF. This rearrangement joins TRBV29-1 to TRBJ1-5; no firm D call. Trimming pared 4 bases from V and 6 bases from J, leaving 16 bases between. CDR3 length: 14 amino acids. The germline gives CDR1 SQVTM, CDR2 ANQGSEA.

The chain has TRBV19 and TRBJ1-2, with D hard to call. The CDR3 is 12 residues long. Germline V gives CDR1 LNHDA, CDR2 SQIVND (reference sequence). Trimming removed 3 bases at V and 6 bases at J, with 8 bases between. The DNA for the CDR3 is TGTGCCAGTAGTATCTACGAGGATGGCTACACCTTC. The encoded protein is CASSIYEDGYTF.

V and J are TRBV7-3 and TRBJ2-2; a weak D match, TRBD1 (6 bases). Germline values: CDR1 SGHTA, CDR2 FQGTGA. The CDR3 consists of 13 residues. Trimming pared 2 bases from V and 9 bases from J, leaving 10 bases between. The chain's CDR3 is CASSLQQGRELFF. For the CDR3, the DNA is TGTGCCAGCAGCTTACAACAGGGCCGGGAGCTGTTTTTT.

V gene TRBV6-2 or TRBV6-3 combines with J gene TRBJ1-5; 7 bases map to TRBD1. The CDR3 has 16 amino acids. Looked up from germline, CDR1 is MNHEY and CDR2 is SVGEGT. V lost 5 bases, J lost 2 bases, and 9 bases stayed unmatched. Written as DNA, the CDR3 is TGTGCCAGCAGTACTATCCGACAGGGCGGCAATCAGCCCCAGCATTTT. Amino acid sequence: CASSTIRQGGNQPQHF.

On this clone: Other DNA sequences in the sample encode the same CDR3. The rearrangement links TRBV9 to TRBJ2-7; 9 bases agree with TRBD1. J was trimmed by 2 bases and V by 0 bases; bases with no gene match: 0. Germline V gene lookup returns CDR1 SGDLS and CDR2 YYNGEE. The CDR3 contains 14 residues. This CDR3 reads CASSVGQGAYEQYF. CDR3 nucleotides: TGTGCCAGCAGCGTAGGACAGGGGGCCTACGAGCAGTACTTC.

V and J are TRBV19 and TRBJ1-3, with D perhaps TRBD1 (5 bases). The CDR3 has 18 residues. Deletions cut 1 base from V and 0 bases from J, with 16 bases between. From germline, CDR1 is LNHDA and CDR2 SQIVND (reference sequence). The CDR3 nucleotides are TGTGCCAGTAGTATAGTGTTATTAGGGGCGTTCTCTGGAAACACCATATATTTT. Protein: CASSIVLLGAFSGNTIYF.

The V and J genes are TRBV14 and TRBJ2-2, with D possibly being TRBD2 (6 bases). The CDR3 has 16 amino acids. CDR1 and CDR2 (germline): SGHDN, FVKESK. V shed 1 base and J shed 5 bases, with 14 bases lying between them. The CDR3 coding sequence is TGTGCCAGCAGCCAAGTACCTCCAGGAGGGACCGGGGAGCTGTTTTTT. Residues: CASSQVPPGGTGELFF.

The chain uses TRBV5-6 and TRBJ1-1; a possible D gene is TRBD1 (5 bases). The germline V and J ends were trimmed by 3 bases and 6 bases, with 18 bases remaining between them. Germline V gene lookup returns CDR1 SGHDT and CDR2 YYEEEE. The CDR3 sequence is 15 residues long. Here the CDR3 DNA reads TGTGCCAGCAGCTACTTTAGGACAATTGGCGCTGAAGCTTTCTTT. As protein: CASSYFRTIGAEAFF.